This T cell receptor beta chain was profiled in a study of T cells after yellow fever vaccination. From germline, CDR1 is SQVTM and CDR2 ANQGSEA. Trimming shortened V by 4 bases and J by 7 bases, and 11 bases separated the two germline ends. The CDR3 loop spans 12 amino acids. The sample holds a few counts of this clonotype. In TCRdb, the 5' RACE reads were re-called with MiXCR into one record per CDR3 protein. The data show a few hundred thousand distinct CDR3 sequences, around 5.2% seen once. The origin of this receptor is a man younger than 35 who received the YFV17D yellow fever vaccine. Sequences were derived from CD4+ T cells sorted from PBMCs, sampled on the day of the yellow fever booster vaccination. The rearrangement links TRBV29-1 to TRBJ2-1; D may be TRBD1 (6 bases). This CDR3 reads CSVVRGGNEQFF. The CDR3 coding sequence is TGCAGCGTTGTCAGGGGTGGAAATGAGCAGTTCTTC.